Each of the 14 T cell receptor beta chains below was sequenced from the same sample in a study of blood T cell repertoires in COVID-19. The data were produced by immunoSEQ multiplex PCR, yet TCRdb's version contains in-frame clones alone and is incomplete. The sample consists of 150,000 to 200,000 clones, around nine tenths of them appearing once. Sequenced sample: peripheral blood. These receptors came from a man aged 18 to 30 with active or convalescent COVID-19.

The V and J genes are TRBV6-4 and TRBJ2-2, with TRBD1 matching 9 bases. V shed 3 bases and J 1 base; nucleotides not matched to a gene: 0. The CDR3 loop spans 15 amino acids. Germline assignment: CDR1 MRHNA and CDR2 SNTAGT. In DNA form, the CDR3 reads TGTGCCAGCAGTGAGGGACAGGGGAACACCGGGGAGCTGTTTTTT. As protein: CASSEGQGNTGELFF.

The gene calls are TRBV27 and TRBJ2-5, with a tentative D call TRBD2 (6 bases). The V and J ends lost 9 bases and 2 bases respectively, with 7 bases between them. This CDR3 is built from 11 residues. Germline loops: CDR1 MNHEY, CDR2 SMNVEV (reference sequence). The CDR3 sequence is CASGGQETQYF. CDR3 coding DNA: TGTGCCAGTGGGGGGCAAGAGACCCAGTACTTC.

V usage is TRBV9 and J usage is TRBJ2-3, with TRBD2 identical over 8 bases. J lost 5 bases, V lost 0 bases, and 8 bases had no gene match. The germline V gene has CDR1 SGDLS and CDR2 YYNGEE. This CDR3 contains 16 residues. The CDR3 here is CASSVGNGGALDTQYF. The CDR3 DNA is TGTGCCAGCAGCGTAGGAAACGGGGGGGCCTTAGATACGCAGTATTTT.

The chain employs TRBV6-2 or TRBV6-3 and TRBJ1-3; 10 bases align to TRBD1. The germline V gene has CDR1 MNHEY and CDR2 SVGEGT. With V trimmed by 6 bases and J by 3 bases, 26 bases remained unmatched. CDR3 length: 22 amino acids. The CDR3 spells CASSPRNDRGQSRTGSGNTIYF. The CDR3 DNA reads TGTGCCAGCAGCCCCAGAAACGACAGGGGGCAATCCAGGACAGGTAGTGGAAACACCATATATTTT.

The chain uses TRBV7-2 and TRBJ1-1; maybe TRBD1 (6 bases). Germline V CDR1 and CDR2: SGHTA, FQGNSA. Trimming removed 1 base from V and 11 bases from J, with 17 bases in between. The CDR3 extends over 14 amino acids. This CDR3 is CASSLVGTGSVAFF. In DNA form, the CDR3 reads TGTGCCAGCAGCTTAGTAGGCACAGGGTCGGTGGCTTTCTTT. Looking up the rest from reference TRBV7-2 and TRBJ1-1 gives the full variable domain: GAGVSQSPSNKVTEKGKDVELRCDPISGHTALYWYRQSLGQGLEFLIYFQGNSAPDKSGLPSDRFSAERTGGSVSTLTIQRTQQEDSAVYLCASSLVGTGSVAFFGQGTRLTVV.

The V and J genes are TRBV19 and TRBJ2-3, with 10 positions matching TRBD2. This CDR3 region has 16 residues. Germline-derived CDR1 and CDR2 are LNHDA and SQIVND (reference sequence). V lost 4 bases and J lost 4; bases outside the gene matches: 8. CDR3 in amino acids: CASSNRAGGSPDTQYF. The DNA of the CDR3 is TGTGCCAGTAGTAATCGAGCGGGGGGGTCACCAGATACGCAGTATTTT. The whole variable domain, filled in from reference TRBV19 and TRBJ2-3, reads DGGITQSPKYLFRKEGQNVTLSCEQNLNHDAMYWYRQDPGQGLRLIYYSQIVNDFQKGDIAEGYSVSREKKESFPLTVTSAQKNPTAFYLCASSNRAGGSPDTQYFGPGTRLTVL.

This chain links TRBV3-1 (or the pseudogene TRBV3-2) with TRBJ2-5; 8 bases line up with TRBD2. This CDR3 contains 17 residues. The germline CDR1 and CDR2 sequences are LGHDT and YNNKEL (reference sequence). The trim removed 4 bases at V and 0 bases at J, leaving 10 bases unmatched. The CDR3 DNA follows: TGTGCCAGCAGCCCACGTACAGCGGGGGAGAACCAAGAGACCCAGTACTTC. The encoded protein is CASSPRTAGENQETQYF.

CDR3 bases: TGTGCCAGCAGCTCCGTGGGCCTCTCTGGAAACACCATATATTTT. This codes for CASSSVGLSGNTIYF. The V gene is TRBV28, the J gene TRBJ1-3, with no clear D. This CDR3 is built from 15 residues. The V gene's germline CDR1 is MDHEN and CDR2 SYDVKM. V was pared by 6 bases and J by 0 bases, with 12 bases between.

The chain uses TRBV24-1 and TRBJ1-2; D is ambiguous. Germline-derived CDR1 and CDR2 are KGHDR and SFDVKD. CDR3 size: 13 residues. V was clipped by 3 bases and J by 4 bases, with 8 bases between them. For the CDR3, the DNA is TGTGCCACCAGTGATGGAGAGTTCTATGGCTACACCTTC. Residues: CATSDGEFYGYTF.

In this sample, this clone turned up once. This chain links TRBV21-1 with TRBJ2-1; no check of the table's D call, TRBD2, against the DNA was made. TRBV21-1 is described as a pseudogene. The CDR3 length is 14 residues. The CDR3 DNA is TGTGCCAGCAGCCCCGGGACTAGCGGAAATGAGCAGTTCTTC. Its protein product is CASSPGTSGNEQFF.

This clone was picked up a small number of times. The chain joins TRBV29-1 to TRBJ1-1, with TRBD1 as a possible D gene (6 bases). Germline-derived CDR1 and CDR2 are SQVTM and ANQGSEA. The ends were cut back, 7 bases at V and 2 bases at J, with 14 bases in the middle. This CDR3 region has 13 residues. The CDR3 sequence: CSALGQPNTEAFF. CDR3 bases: TGCAGCGCCCTAGGACAGCCTAACACTGAAGCTTTCTTT.

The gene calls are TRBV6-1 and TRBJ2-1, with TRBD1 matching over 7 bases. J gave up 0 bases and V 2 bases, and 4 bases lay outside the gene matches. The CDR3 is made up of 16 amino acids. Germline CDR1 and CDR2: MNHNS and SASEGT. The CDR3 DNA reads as TGTGCCAGCAGTGAATTCTGGGACAGCTCCTACAATGAGCAGTTCTTC. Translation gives CASSEFWDSSYNEQFF.

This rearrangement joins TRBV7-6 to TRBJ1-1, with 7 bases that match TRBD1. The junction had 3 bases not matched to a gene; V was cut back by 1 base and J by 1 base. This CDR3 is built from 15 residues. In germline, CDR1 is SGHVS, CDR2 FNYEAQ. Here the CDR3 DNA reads TGTGCCAGCAGCTTAGATGCAGGGGGGAACACTGAAGCTTTCTTT. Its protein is CASSLDAGGNTEAFF.

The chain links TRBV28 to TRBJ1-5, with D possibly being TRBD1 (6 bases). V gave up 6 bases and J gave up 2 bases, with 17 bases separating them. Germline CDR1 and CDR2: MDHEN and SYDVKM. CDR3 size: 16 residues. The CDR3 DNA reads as TGTGCCAGCAGACCTAACACAGGGAACGGCAATCAGCCCCAGCATTTT. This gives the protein CASRPNTGNGNQPQHF.